This T cell receptor beta chain was retrieved from a study of CD8 T cells in Susac syndrome. A quantity of about 0.5 to 1 ug RNA underwent reverse transcription using random hexamers. TCRdb reprocessed the immunoSEQ multiplex PCR reads with MiXCR, giving one entry per CDR3 protein. Of roughly 120,000 distinct CDR3 sequences in the sample, roughly 97% were seen once. Germline V gives CDR1 LGHDT, CDR2 YNNKEL (reference sequence). This CDR3 comprises 17 residues. Trimming removed 1 base from V and 1 base from J; junction bases left unmatched: 8. The chain combines TRBV3-1 with TRBJ2-5; 8 nucleotides agree with TRBD2. The clonotype was recovered from a human donor in good health. The sequenced material came from CD4+ T cells from PBMCs. CDR3 DNA sequence: TGTGCCAGCAGCCAAGGCCCAGGCGGGGGGAGCCAAGAGACCCAGTACTTC. Translated: CASSQGPGGGSQETQYF.